The clone carrying this TCR beta chain was seen repeatedly, ten times or more. This sample stems from a study of regulatory T cells in long-lasting Graves disease. Regarding time point: newly diagnosed GD, antithyroid drugs for less than 3 months. Extracted RNA from PBMCs served as the source of the TCR library. V shed 0 bases, J shed 7 bases, and the junction held 6 bases outside the gene matches. Per the germline V gene, CDR1 is SQVTM and CDR2 is ANQGSEA. The CDR3 loop spans 16 amino acids. Investigators prepared the TCR beta libraries by applying iRepertoire HTBI primers and Arm-PCR of CDR3 regions. Using its own MiXCR run on the multiplex PCR reads, TCRdb lists one record per CDR3 protein. The table has 450,000 to 700,000 distinct CDR3 sequences, 13% seen once. This sample also belongs to another study, concerning T cells in Graves' hyperthyroidism and ophthalmopathy. That study reports: In blood, most of the thyroid clonotypes expanded above 0.001 were also present.

The source of this sequence is a young man with Graves disease. The rearrangement joins TRBV29-1 to TRBJ2-2; the match to TRBD1 covers 12 bases. The starting material was peripheral blood mononuclear cells (PBMCs), obtained at new diagnosis, from a patient treated with antithyroid drugs. This CDR3 is CSVEEPGQGAGGELFF. Here the CDR3 DNA reads TGCAGCGTTGAAGAACCGGGACAGGGGGCAGGCGGGGAGCTGTTTTTT.